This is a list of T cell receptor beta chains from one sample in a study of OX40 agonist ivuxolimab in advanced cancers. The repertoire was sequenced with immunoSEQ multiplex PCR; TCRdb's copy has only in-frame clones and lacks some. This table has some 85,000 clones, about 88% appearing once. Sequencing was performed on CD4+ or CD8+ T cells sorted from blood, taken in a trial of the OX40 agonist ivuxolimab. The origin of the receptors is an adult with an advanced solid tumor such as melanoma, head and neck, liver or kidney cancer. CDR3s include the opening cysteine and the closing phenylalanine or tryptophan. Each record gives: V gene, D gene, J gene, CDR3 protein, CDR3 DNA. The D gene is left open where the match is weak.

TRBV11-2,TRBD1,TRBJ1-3,CASSSTGDSGNTIYF,TGTGCCAGCAGCTCAACAGGGGACTCTGGAAACACCATATATTTT
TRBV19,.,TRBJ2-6,CASSMTGANVLTF,TGTGCCAGTAGTATGACTGGGGCCAACGTCCTGACTTTC
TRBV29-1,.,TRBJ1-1,CSVQDRPTNTEAFF,TGCAGCGTTCAGGACAGACCTACGAACACTGAAGCTTTCTTT
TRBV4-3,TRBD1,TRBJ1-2,CASSRDRDYGYTF,TGCGCCAGCAGCCGAGACAGGGACTATGGCTACACCTTC
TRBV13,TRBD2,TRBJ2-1,CASSSPGASGSLGNEQFF,TGTGCCAGCAGCTCCCCGGGGGCTAGCGGGAGTCTAGGGAATGAGCAGTTCTTC
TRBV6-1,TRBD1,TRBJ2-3,CASRVTGGEVDTQYF,TGTGCCAGCAGAGTGACAGGGGGCGAAGTAGATACGCAGTATTTT
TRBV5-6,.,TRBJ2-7,CASSLKGGEQYF,TGTGCCAGCAGCTTGAAGGGGGGCGAGCAGTACTTC
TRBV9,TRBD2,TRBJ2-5,CASSAAPGLARQTQYF,TGTGCCAGCAGCGCCGCACCGGGACTAGCTCGACAGACCCAGTACTTC
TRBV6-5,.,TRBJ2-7,CASSYDFADTYEQYF,TGTGCCAGCAGTTACGACTTTGCAGACACCTACGAGCAGTACTTC
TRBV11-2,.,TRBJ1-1,CASSSGQIYTEAFF,TGTGCCAGCAGCAGTGGACAGATCTACACTGAAGCTTTCTTT